The source of this T cell receptor beta chain is a study of blood T cells in healthy people across ages. Through a sample-barcoded 5' primer and a J-beta primer mix, a second PCR was run for about 7 to 12 cycles. Tagging of each cDNA molecule was performed by a template-switch adaptor with 12 random nucleotides. TCRdb re-called the 5' RACE reads with MiXCR, one entry per CDR3 protein. The sample includes about a million distinct CDR3 sequences, roughly half of them seen just once. Findings and caveats of the study: Both higher diversity and more naive CD4+ cells marked long-lived donors when set against aged donors.

Comments on this clonotype: Antigen: not known.

Germline loops: CDR1 SGHVS, CDR2 FQNEAQ. This CDR3 is built from 15 residues. Germline trimming cut 4 bases from V and 3 bases from J; bases unmatched to any gene: 8. The genes are TRBV7-8 and TRBJ2-7; 8 nucleotides match TRBD1. The sequence came from a woman aged 60 to 75 in good health. Material: blood. CDR3 sequence reads: CASSSQQGVFYEQYF. The CDR3, as DNA: TGTGCCAGCAGCTCTCAACAGGGGGTGTTCTACGAGCAGTACTTC.